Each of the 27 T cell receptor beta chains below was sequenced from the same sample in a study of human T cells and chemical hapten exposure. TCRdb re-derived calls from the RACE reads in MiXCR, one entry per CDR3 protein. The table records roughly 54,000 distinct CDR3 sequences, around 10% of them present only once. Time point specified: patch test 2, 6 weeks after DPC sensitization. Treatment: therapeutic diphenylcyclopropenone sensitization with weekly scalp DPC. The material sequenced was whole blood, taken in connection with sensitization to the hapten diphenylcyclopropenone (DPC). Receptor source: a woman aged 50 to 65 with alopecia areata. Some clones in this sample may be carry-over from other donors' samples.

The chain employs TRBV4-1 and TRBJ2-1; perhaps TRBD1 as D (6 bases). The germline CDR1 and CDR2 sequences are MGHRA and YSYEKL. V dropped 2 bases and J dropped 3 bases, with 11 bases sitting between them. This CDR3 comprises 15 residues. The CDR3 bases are TGCGCCAGCAGCCAACCAGGGGCACTCTACAATGAGCAGTTCTTC. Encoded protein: CASSQPGALYNEQFF.

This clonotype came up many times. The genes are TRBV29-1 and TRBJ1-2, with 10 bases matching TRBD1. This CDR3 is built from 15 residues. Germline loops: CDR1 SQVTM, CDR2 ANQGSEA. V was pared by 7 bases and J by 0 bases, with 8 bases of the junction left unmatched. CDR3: CSGGDRGAANYGYTF. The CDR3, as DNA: TGCAGCGGAGGGGACAGGGGTGCCGCTAACTATGGCTACACCTTC.

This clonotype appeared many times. The CDR3 spells CASTGQSSYNEQFF. DNA of the CDR3: TGTGCCAGCACCGGACAAAGCTCCTACAATGAGCAGTTCTTC. The V and J genes are TRBV2 and TRBJ2-1; D perhaps matches TRBD1 (5 bases). V lost 7 bases, J lost 0 bases, and 10 bases lay in between. Germline CDR1 SNHLY, CDR2 FYNNEI. The CDR3 has 14 amino acids.

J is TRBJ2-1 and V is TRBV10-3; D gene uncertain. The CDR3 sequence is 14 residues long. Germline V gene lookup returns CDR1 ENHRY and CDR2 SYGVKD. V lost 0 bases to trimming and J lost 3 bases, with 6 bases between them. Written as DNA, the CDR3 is TGTGCCATCAGTGAGTCGCAGGTCTACAATGAGCAGTTCTTC. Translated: CAISESQVYNEQFF.

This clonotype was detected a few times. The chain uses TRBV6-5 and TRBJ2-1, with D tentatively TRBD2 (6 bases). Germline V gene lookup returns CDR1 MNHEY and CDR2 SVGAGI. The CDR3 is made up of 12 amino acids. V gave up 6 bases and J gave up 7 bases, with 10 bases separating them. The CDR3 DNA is TGTGCCAGCAGCCGACTAGGGAATGAGCAGTTCTTC. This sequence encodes CASSRLGNEQFF.

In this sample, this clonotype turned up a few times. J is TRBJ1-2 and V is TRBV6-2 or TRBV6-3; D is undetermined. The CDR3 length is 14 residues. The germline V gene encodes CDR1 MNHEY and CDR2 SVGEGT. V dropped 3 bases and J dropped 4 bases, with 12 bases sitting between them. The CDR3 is CASSYDMGSYGYTF. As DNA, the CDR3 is TGTGCCAGCAGTTATGATATGGGATCCTATGGCTACACCTTC.

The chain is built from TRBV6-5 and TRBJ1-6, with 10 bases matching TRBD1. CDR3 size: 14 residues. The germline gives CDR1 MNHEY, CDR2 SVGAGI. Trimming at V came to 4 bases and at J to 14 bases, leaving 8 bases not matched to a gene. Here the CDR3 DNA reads TGTGCCAGCAGTTCGGACAGGGGGAAGCTGGCCCTCCACTTT. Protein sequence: CASSSDRGKLALHF.

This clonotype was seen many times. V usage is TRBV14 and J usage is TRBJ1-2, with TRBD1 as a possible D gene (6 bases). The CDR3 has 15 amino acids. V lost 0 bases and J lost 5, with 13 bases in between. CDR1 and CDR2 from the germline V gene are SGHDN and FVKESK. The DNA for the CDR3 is TGTGCCAGCAGCCAAGATAAAACAGGGTATTATGGCTACACCTTC. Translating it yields CASSQDKTGYYGYTF.

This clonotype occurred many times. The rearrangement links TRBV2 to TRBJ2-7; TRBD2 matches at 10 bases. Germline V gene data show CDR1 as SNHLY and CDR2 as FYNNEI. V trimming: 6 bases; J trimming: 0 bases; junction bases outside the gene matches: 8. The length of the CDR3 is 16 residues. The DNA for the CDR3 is TGTGCCAGCAGCCTTGGGACTAGCGTTCACTCCTACGAGCAGTACTTC. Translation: CASSLGTSVHSYEQYF. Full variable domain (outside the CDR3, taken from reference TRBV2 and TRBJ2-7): EPEVTQTPSHQVTQMGQEVILRCVPISNHLYFYWYRQILGQKVEFLVSFYNNEISEKSEIFDDQFSVERPDGSNFTLKIRSTKLEDSAMYFCASSLGTSVHSYEQYFGPGTRLTVT.

The CDR3 region is CASSAIQGAEGYTF. In DNA form, the CDR3 reads TGTGCCAGCAGCGCTATCCAGGGGGCCGAAGGCTACACCTTC. The chain joins TRBV11-2 to TRBJ1-2, with TRBD1 matching 8 bases. V was pared by 5 bases and J by 8 bases, with 10 bases of the junction left unmatched. This CDR3 comprises 14 residues. Germline V gene sequence: CDR1 SGHAT, CDR2 FQNNGV.

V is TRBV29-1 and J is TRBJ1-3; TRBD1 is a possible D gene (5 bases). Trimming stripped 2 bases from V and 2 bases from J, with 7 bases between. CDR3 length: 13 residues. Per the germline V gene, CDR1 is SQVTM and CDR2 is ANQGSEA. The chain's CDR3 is CSVEPGAGNTIYF. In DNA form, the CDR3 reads TGCAGCGTTGAACCGGGGGCTGGAAACACCATATATTTT. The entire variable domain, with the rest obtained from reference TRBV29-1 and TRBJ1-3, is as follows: SAVISQKPSRDICQRGTSLTIQCQVDSQVTMMFWYRQQPGQSLTLIATANQGSEATYESGFVIDKFPISRPNLTFSTLTVSNMSPEDSSIYLCSVEPGAGNTIYFGEGSWLTVV.

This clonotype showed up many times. This chain's CDR3 is CASSPPGGDGKLFF. The CDR3 DNA reads TGTGCCAGCAGCCCCCCAGGGGGAGATGGAAAACTGTTTTTT. The chain uses TRBV7-9 and TRBJ1-4; 7 bases fit TRBD1. The germline gives CDR1 SEHNR, CDR2 FQNEAQ (reference sequence). The J segment lost 10 bases and the V segment lost 5 bases, leaving 10 bases of the junction unmatched. CDR3 size: 14 residues.

In DNA, the CDR3 is TGTGCCAGCAGCTTAGGCGGTATCCGGACAGATACGCAGTATTTT. It is translated as CASSLGGIRTDTQYF. This chain connects TRBV7-6 to TRBJ2-3, with no clear D. CDR1 SGHVS and CDR2 FNYEAQ come from the germline V gene. The CDR3 is 15 amino acids. The germline V and J ends were trimmed by 1 base and 3 bases, with 11 bases remaining between them.

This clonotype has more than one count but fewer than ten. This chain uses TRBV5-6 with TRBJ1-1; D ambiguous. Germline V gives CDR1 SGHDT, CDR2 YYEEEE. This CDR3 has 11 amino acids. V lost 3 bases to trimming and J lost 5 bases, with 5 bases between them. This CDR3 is CASSYDTEAFF. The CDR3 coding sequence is TGTGCCAGCAGCTATGATACTGAAGCTTTCTTT.

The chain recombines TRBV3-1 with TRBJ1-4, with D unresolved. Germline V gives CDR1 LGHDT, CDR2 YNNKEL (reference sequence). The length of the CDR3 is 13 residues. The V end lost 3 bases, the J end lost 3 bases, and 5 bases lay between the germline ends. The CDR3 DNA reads TGTGCCAGCAGCCAGGGGTCTAATGAAAAACTGTTTTTT. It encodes CASSQGSNEKLFF.

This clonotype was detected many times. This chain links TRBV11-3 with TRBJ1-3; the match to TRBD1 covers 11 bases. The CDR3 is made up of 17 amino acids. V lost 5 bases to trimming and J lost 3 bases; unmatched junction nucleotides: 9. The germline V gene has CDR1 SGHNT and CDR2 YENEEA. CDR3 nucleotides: TGTGCCAGCAGCCCGGGACAGGGGGACCCGTTTGGAAACACCATATATTTT. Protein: CASSPGQGDPFGNTIYF.

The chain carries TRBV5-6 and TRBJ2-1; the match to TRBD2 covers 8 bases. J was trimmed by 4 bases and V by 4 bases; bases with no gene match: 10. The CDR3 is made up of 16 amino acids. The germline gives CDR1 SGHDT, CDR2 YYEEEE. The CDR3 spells CASSPIGSGRYNEQFF. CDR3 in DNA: TGTGCCAGCAGCCCAATTGGGAGCGGGAGATACAATGAGCAGTTCTTC.

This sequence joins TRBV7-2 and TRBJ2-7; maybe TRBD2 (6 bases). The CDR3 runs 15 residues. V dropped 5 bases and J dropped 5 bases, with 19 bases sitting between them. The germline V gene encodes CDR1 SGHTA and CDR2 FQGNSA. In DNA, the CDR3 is TGTGCCAGCAGCCCACCGGCGGGGAACTCTCACGAGCAGTACTTC. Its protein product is CASSPPAGNSHEQYF.

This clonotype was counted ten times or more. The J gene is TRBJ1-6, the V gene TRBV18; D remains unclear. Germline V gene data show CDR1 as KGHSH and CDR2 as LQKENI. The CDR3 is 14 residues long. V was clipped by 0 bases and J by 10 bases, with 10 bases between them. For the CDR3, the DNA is TGTGCCAGCTCACCACCGTTTTCTAGATCACCCCTCCACTTT. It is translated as CASSPPFSRSPLHF.

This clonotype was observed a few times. The CDR3 DNA reads TGTGCCAGCAGCGAACGAAGACAGACCAGGCCCGGGACCCAGTACTTC. Its translation is CASSERRQTRPGTQYF. This rearrangement joins TRBV11-2 to TRBJ2-5, with a possible D match to TRBD1 (5 bases). The ends were cut back, 5 bases at V and 7 bases at J, with 23 bases in the middle. The CDR3 is 16 amino acids. Germline lookup yields CDR1 SGHAT and CDR2 FQNNGV.

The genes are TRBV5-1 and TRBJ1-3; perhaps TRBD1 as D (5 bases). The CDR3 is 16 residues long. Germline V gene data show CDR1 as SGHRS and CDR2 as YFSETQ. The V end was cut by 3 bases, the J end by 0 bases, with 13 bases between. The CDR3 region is CASSWDLQASGNTIYF. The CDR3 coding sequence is TGCGCCAGCAGCTGGGACCTTCAAGCCTCTGGAAACACCATATATTTT.

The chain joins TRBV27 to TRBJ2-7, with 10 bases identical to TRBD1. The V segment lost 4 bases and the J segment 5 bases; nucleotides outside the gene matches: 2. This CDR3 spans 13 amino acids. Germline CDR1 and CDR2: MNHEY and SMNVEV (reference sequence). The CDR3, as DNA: TGTGCCAGCAGTTCGGGACAGGGGAACGAGCAGTACTTC. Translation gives CASSSGQGNEQYF.

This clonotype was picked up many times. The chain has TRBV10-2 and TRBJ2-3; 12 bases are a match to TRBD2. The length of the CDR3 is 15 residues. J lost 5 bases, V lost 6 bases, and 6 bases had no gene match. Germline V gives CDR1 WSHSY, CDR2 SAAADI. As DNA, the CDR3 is TGCGCCAGCAGACGGACTAGCGGGGTAGGAGATACGCAGTATTTT. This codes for CASRRTSGVGDTQYF.

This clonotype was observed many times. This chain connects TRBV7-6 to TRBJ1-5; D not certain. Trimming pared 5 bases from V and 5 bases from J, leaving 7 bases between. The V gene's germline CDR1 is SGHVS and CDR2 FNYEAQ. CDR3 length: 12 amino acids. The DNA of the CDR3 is TGTGCCAGCAGCCTCCAGGATCAGCCCCAGCATTTT. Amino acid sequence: CASSLQDQPQHF.

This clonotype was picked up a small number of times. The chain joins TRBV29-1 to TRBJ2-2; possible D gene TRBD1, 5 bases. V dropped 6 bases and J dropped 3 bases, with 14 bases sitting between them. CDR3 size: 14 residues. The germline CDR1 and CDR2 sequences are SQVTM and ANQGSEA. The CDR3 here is CSVKWGTYTGELFF. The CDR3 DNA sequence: TGCAGCGTAAAATGGGGCACCTACACCGGGGAGCTGTTTTTT.

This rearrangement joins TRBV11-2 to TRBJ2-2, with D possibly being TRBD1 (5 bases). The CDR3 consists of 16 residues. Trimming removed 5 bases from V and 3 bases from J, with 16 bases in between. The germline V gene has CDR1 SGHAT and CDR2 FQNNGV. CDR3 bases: TGTGCCAGCAGCCGCGCCGTCGCAGGGTACACCGGGGAGCTGTTTTTT. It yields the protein CASSRAVAGYTGELFF.

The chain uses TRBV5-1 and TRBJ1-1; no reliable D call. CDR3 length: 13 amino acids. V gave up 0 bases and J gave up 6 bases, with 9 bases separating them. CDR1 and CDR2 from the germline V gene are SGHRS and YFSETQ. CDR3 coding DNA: TGCGCCAGCAGCTTGGGGCGGTACCCTGAAGCTTTCTTT. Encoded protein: CASSLGRYPEAFF.